The T cell receptor (beta chain) under discussion was sequenced for a study of T-cell memory formation after mild COVID-19. Study context: Clusters were largely donor specific.

This clonotype was picked up a small number of times. Trimming took 5 bases from V and 2 from J; bases not matched to a gene: 4. The CDR3 runs to 15 residues. TCRdb reprocessed the 5' RACE reads via MiXCR and lists one record per CDR3 protein. The table shows about 420,000 distinct CDR3 sequences, with about 22% occurring only once. Sequencing used PBMCs or a T cell subset sorted from them (not recorded which). The J gene is TRBJ2-1, the V gene TRBV12-3 or TRBV12-4, with 9 positions matching TRBD1. The clonotype comes from an adult woman who had mild COVID-19 (a few samples of this study predate the infection). Cell type and time point are not known. In DNA form, the CDR3 reads TGTGCCAGCAGTGGACAGGGGAGGCCCTACAATGAGCAGTTCTTC. The encoded protein is CASSGQGRPYNEQFF.